The text below deals with one T cell receptor (beta chain). What it binds is not known. CDR1 and CDR2 from the germline V gene are PRHDT and FYEKMQ (reference sequence). This CDR3 is built from 17 residues. With 3 bases removed from V and 2 bases from J, the gap between germline ends came to 18 bases. PCR involved 60 Vbeta and 13 Jbeta primers. Clones were read by immunoSEQ multiplex PCR, and TCRdb kept only the in-frame ones, dropping some. Seen here are approximately 110,000 clones, roughly 69% observed once, and the top ten hold over 3.5%. This sample was included in a study of cytomegalovirus exposure and HLA in healthy donors. Study observations and caveats: Fewer than 200 TCR beta chains were listed as cytomegalovirus-associated. Later analysis reportedly placed an Asian-associated ancestry cluster below the approximately 650-donor mean in N-insertions.

Unrecorded immune exposures were likely, despite nominal health at sampling. The material sequenced was PBMCs. The gene calls are TRBV13 and TRBJ2-3; maybe TRBD1 (5 bases). The sequence was collected from a man younger than 45 in good health and CMV-seropositive. The CDR3 protein is CASSFLQGRETTDTQYF. CDR3 bases: TGTGCCAGCAGCTTTCTCCAGGGTAGAGAAACCACAGATACGCAGTATTTT.